The 23 T cell receptor beta chains in this list originate from one sample, sequenced in a study of blood T cell repertoires in COVID-19. Libraries were prepared by immunoSEQ multiplex PCR; TCRdb keeps only in-frame clonotypes and omits some of them. In the table there are approximately 180,000 clones, about 78% of which are singletons. Sequencing was carried out using PBMCs or T cells enriched from blood (not recorded which). All receptors come from a woman between 50 and 59 years old who had recovered from COVID-19.

The J gene is TRBJ1-2, the V gene TRBV10-2; D uncertain. The CDR3 length is 13 residues. With 3 bases removed from V and 4 bases from J, the gap between germline ends came to 9 bases. Germline CDR1 WSHSY, CDR2 SAAADI. The CDR3 protein is CASSEIPSYGYTF. CDR3 nucleotides: TGCGCCAGCAGTGAAATACCCAGCTATGGCTACACCTTC.

V and J are TRBV7-8 and TRBJ2-3, with TRBD1 matching 8 bases. CDR1 is SGHVS, CDR2 FQNEAQ, per germline. The junction had 5 bases not matched to a gene; V was cut back by 0 bases and J by 0 bases. The CDR3 sequence is 17 residues long. CDR3 protein: CASSLATGVPSTDTQYF. The CDR3 DNA reads as TGTGCCAGCAGCTTAGCGACAGGGGTTCCTAGCACAGATACGCAGTATTTT.

The chain employs TRBV28 and TRBJ2-7, with D tentatively TRBD2 (5 bases). V gave up 6 bases and J gave up 3 bases, with 15 bases separating them. Germline CDR1 MDHEN, CDR2 SYDVKM. The CDR3 sequence is 14 residues long. The CDR3 region is CASRPTGGRYEQYF. In DNA form, the CDR3 reads TGTGCCAGCAGACCCACTGGAGGCCGCTACGAGCAGTACTTC.

The chain carries TRBV14 and TRBJ2-1; 11 bases fit TRBD2. Germline CDR1 reads SGHDN; CDR2 reads FVKESK. V shed 3 bases and J 9 bases; nucleotides not matched to a gene: 16. This CDR3 spans 18 amino acids. The CDR3 region is CASSHRELAGGSGSEQFF. The DNA for the CDR3 is TGTGCCAGCAGCCACAGGGAGCTAGCGGGAGGATCCGGTAGTGAGCAGTTCTTC.

This rearrangement joins TRBV6-5 to TRBJ2-7, with 10 bases that match TRBD2. The CDR3 loop spans 16 amino acids. Germline V gives CDR1 MNHEY, CDR2 SVGAGI. V lost 0 bases, J lost 0 bases, and 2 bases stayed unmatched. Here the CDR3 DNA reads TGTGCCAGCAGTTACTCGGGACTAGCGACCTCCTACGAGCAGTACTTC. Encoded protein: CASSYSGLATSYEQYF.

The rearrangement joins TRBV11-2 to TRBJ2-1; TRBD2 agrees at 7 bases. V was clipped by 6 bases and J by 0 bases; unmatched bases: 5. Germline CDR1 is SGHAT and CDR2 is FQNNGV. CDR3 length: 15 amino acids. CDR3 sequence reads: CASSFLAGSYNEQFF. In nucleotides, the CDR3 is TGTGCCAGCAGTTTCTTAGCGGGCTCCTACAATGAGCAGTTCTTC.

The chain uses TRBV21-1 and TRBJ1-1. TRBV21-1 is a pseudogene segment. This CDR3 is 13 amino acids long. Here the CDR3 reads CASSKISDTEAFF. DNA for the CDR3: TGTGCCAGCAGCAAAATTAGCGACACTGAAGCTTTCTTT.

The chain has TRBV6-2 or TRBV6-3 and TRBJ2-7; D is uncertain. The ends were cut back, 5 bases at V and 2 bases at J, with 10 bases in the middle. There are 13 residues in the CDR3. Germline V gene sequence: CDR1 MNHEY, CDR2 SVGEGT. In nucleotides, the CDR3 is TGTGCCAGCAGTCCCATGGTAGCCTACGAGCAGTACTTC. Protein product: CASSPMVAYEQYF.

The CDR3 DNA reads TGTGCCAGCAGCGTAGCGACAGGGTCGCGCTCCTACGAGCAGTACTTC. It translates to CASSVATGSRSYEQYF. This chain uses TRBV9 with TRBJ2-7; 7 bases agree with TRBD1. Trimming cost V 0 bases and J 0 bases; bases outside gene matches: 6. This CDR3 has 16 amino acids. The germline CDR1 and CDR2 sequences are SGDLS and YYNGEE.

This clone occurred once. The genes are TRBV5-6 and TRBJ1-5, with TRBD1 matching 8 bases. The CDR3 extends over 14 amino acids. J gave up 6 bases and V 4 bases, and 6 bases lay outside the gene matches. From germline, CDR1 is SGHDT and CDR2 YYEEEE. CDR3 protein: CASSLQGASQPQHF. CDR3 bases: TGTGCCAGCAGCCTCCAGGGGGCGAGTCAGCCCCAGCATTTT. Combining the CDR3 with reference TRBV5-6 and TRBJ1-5 gives the whole variable domain DAGVTQSPTHLIKTRGQQVTLRCSPKSGHDTVSWYQQALGQGPQFIFQYYEEEERQRGNFPDRFSGHQFPNYSSELNVNALLLGDSALYLCASSLQGASQPQHFGDGTRLSIL.

This clone was found a few times. The chain uses TRBV15 and TRBJ2-3; 11 bases align to TRBD2. CDR3 length: 17 residues. The V gene's germline CDR1 is LNHNV and CDR2 YYDKDF (reference sequence). V shed 4 bases and J 2 bases; nucleotides not matched to a gene: 8. The CDR3 region has the DNA TGTGCCACCAGCAAAGGGAGACTAGCGGGAAACACAGATACGCAGTATTTT. This encodes CATSKGRLAGNTDTQYF.

The chain recombines TRBV20-1 with TRBJ1-5; TRBD1 matches at 8 bases. Germline assignment: CDR1 DFQATT and CDR2 SNEGSKA (reference sequence). Germline trimming cut 5 bases from V and 7 bases from J; bases unmatched to any gene: 13. This CDR3 contains 15 residues. The CDR3 spells CSAGDFQGAEQPQHF. DNA for the CDR3: TGCAGTGCTGGTGACTTTCAGGGGGCCGAGCAGCCCCAGCATTTT.

This chain connects TRBV27 to TRBJ2-7; a possible D gene is TRBD2 (5 bases). Germline lookup yields CDR1 MNHEY and CDR2 SMNVEV (reference sequence). The V and J ends lost 2 bases and 7 bases respectively, with 18 bases between them. This CDR3 contains 15 residues. CDR3 nucleotides: TGTGCCAGCAGTTTAACAGCTAGCCTACGTCGGGAGCAGTACTTC. Translated, it gives CASSLTASLRREQYF.

This clone occurred a few times. The rearrangement joins TRBV27 to TRBJ2-7; 9 positions agree with TRBD2. This CDR3 is built from 17 residues. V shed 5 bases, J shed 3 bases, and the junction held 14 bases outside the gene matches. Germline V gene data show CDR1 as MNHEY and CDR2 as SMNVEV (reference sequence). The CDR3 nucleotides are TGTGCCAGCAGTCCCCCACCCGTAGCGGGAGCAATCTACGAGCAGTACTTC. This encodes CASSPPPVAGAIYEQYF.

The chain employs TRBV6-1 and TRBJ2-1; TRBD2 is a possible D gene (5 bases). Germline lookup yields CDR1 MNHNS and CDR2 SASEGT. Trimming took 3 bases from V and 5 from J, leaving 11 bases between them. This CDR3 is 14 amino acids long. The CDR3 region is CASSDIGKNNEQFF. For the CDR3, the DNA is TGTGCCAGCAGTGATATCGGGAAAAACAATGAGCAGTTCTTC.

The chain combines TRBV30 with TRBJ2-5; maybe TRBD2 (6 bases). CDR1 is GTSNPN, CDR2 SVGIG, per germline (reference sequence). This CDR3 spans 12 amino acids. V lost 0 bases and J 5 bases, leaving 7 bases between the germline ends. The CDR3 loop reads CAWSVSGETQYF. CDR3 nucleotides: TGTGCCTGGAGTGTAAGCGGGGAGACCCAGTACTTC.

The chain recombines TRBV4-1 with TRBJ2-1; TRBD1 is a possible D gene (6 bases). The ends were cut back, 5 bases at V and 10 bases at J, with 18 bases in the middle. CDR3 length equals 14 residues. The germline V gene has CDR1 MGHRA and CDR2 YSYEKL. CDR3 nucleotide sequence: TGCGCCAGCAGCACACCCGCAGGGGAAAGAGAGCAGTTCTTC. Translation gives CASSTPAGEREQFF.

The V and J genes are TRBV28 and TRBJ1-2, with 8 bases fitting TRBD1. This CDR3 is built from 13 residues. Germline lookup yields CDR1 MDHEN and CDR2 SYDVKM. Losses at the gene ends were 5 bases for V and 8 bases for J; bases not matched to a gene: 7. The CDR3 sequence is CASSPTTGVGYTF. DNA of the CDR3: TGTGCCAGCAGTCCCACGACAGGGGTCGGCTACACCTTC.

J is TRBJ2-7 and V is TRBV28; 12 positions match TRBD2. V shed 6 bases, J shed 6 bases, and the junction held 9 bases outside the gene matches. Germline loops: CDR1 MDHEN, CDR2 SYDVKM. The CDR3 is made up of 15 amino acids. For the CDR3, the DNA is TGTGCCAGCAGCTCACTAGCGGGAGGCCTCATCGAGCAGTACTTC. Translating it yields CASSSLAGGLIEQYF.

The chain carries TRBV18 and TRBJ2-7, with a tentative D call TRBD2 (5 bases). The CDR3 length is 12 residues. Germline V CDR1 and CDR2: KGHSH, LQKENI. V was cut by 11 bases and J by 1 base, with 12 bases left in between. CDR3 protein: CAVRTESYEQYF. CDR3 in DNA: TGTGCCGTCCGGACTGAATCCTACGAGCAGTACTTC.

The rearrangement links TRBV11-3 to TRBJ2-7, with D hard to call. The V gene's germline CDR1 is SGHNT and CDR2 YENEEA. The V gene lost 2 bases and the J gene lost 3 bases, with 14 bases spanning the gap. The CDR3 runs 15 residues. The CDR3 sequence is CASSLPRRPLYEQYF. The CDR3 DNA reads TGTGCCAGCAGCTTACCCCGGCGGCCTCTCTACGAGCAGTACTTC.

J is TRBJ1-5 and V is TRBV19, with 9 bases fitting TRBD1. There are 15 residues in the CDR3. After removal of 7 bases from V and 4 bases from J, the junction contained 8 bases not matched to a gene. The germline V gene encodes CDR1 LNHDA and CDR2 SQIVND (reference sequence). The CDR3 nucleotides read TGTGCCAGTACCCCAGGACAGGGGTTGAATCAGCCCCAGCATTTT. Translation: CASTPGQGLNQPQHF.

This clone was seen a few times. In DNA, the CDR3 is TGTGCCAGCAGCTTGGCCGGACCTAGCGCCCCAGGGACCCAGTACTTC. Translation gives CASSLAGPSAPGTQYF. The rearrangement uses TRBV5-4 and TRBJ2-5; maybe TRBD2 (6 bases). V dropped 0 bases and J dropped 7 bases, with 19 bases sitting between them. The V gene's germline CDR1 is SGHNT and CDR2 YYREEE (reference sequence). This CDR3 is 16 amino acids long. Full variable domain (rest looked up from reference TRBV5-4 and TRBJ2-5): ETGVTQSPTHLIKTRGQQVTLRCSSQSGHNTVSWYQQALGQGPQFIFQYYREEENGRGNFPPRFSGLQFPNYSSELNVNALELDDSALYLCASSLAGPSAPGTQYFGPGTRLLVL.